These T cell receptor beta chains were read from a single sample in a study of T cells after yellow fever vaccination. TCRdb independently ran MiXCR on the 5' RACE reads; one entry per CDR3 protein. The table records about 580,000 distinct CDR3 sequences, approximately 16% of them present only once. The material sequenced was PBMCs, taken 4 to 5 days after the first yellow fever vaccination. The receptors were gathered from a man aged 18-30 years who received the YFV17D yellow fever vaccine. Each CDR3 is given with its conserved first and last residue. The order of the fields is D gene, clone size, J gene, V gene, CDR3 protein, CDR3 DNA. A D gene is named only where the DNA matches it firmly. The size field is filled for only some rows; it gives once, few, many or a size class.

D: -
size: -
J: TRBJ2-1
V: TRBV6-4
CDR3: CASSDMPSPYNEQFF
DNA: TGTGCCAGCAGTGATATGCCTAGCCCCTACAATGAGCAGTTCTTC

D: -
size: -
J: TRBJ2-4
V: TRBV9
CDR3: CASSVVGSPKNIQYF
DNA: TGTGCCAGCAGCGTAGTTGGAAGTCCCAAAAACATTCAGTACTTC

D: -
size: -
J: TRBJ2-7
V: TRBV7-2
CDR3: CASSRAISGVYEQYF
DNA: TGTGCCAGCAGCCGGGCAATTTCAGGCGTGTACGAGCAGTACTTC

D: -
size: few
J: TRBJ2-5
V: TRBV12-3/TRBV12-4
CDR3: CASTPFGTEETQYF
DNA: TGTGCCAGCACCCCCTTTGGGACGGAAGAGACCCAGTACTTC

D: -
size: -
J: TRBJ2-1
V: TRBV4-1
CDR3: CASSPQAGQDEQFF
DNA: TGCGCCAGCAGCCCCCAGGCGGGGCAGGATGAGCAGTTCTTC

D: -
size: -
J: TRBJ1-4
V: TRBV5-1
CDR3: CASSPGGSLNEKLFF
DNA: TGCGCCAGCAGCCCTGGGGGGAGTTTGAATGAAAAACTGTTTTTT

D: -
size: few
J: TRBJ2-4
V: TRBV14
CDR3: CASSLATEDKNIQYF
DNA: TGTGCCAGCAGCCTAGCGACAGAGGACAAAAACATTCAGTACTTC

D: -
size: -
J: TRBJ1-1
V: TRBV7-8
CDR3: CASSLVSGGVTEAFF
DNA: TGTGCCAGCAGCTTAGTCTCCGGGGGAGTCACTGAAGCTTTCTTT

D: TRBD1
size: -
J: TRBJ2-5
V: TRBV7-2
CDR3: CASSLTGLATQYF
DNA: TGTGCCAGCAGCCTGACAGGGCTGGCGACCCAGTACTTC

D: -
size: -
J: TRBJ1-4
V: TRBV7-9
CDR3: CASNNQPGEKLFF
DNA: TGTGCCAGCAACAACCAGCCGGGTGAAAAACTGTTTTTT

D: TRBD2
size: -
J: TRBJ2-5
V: TRBV5-1
CDR3: CASSYLAGPRETQYF
DNA: TGCGCCAGCAGCTACCTAGCGGGACCTCGGGAGACCCAGTACTTC

D: TRBD2
size: few
J: TRBJ2-1
V: TRBV7-2
CDR3: CASSPISLAAEGNEQFF
DNA: TGTGCCAGCAGCCCAATATCACTAGCGGCCGAAGGGAATGAGCAGTTCTTC

D: -
size: few
J: TRBJ2-6
V: TRBV6-5
CDR3: CASSYSQGGANVLTF
DNA: TGTGCCAGCAGTTACTCCCAAGGTGGGGCCAACGTCCTGACTTTC

D: -
size: few
J: TRBJ2-6
V: TRBV1
CDR3: CTSSQDPGGHPISGANVLTF
DNA: TGCACCAGCAGCCAAGATCCCGGGGGGCATCCCATCTCTGGGGCCAACGTCCTGACTTTC

D: -
size: many
J: TRBJ2-3
V: TRBV4-3
CDR3: CASSQEWGVGTDTQYF
DNA: TGCGCCAGCAGCCAAGAATGGGGGGTAGGAACAGATACGCAGTATTTT

D: -
size: many
J: TRBJ2-5
V: TRBV7-2
CDR3: CASILGQGSETQYF
DNA: -

D: -
size: once
J: TRBJ2-3
V: TRBV4-3
CDR3: CASSQDWGVLGTDTQYF
DNA: TGCGCCAGCAGCCAGGACTGGGGGGTTCTGGGCACAGATACGCAGTATTTT

D: -
size: few
J: TRBJ1-2
V: TRBV19
CDR3: CASSIARQSYGYTF
DNA: TGTGCCAGTAGTATAGCTCGACAGTCCTATGGCTACACCTTC

D: TRBD1
size: few
J: TRBJ1-2
V: TRBV6-1
CDR3: CASSLSGTGTGGGGYTF
DNA: TGTGCCAGCAGTCTTTCCGGGACAGGGACTGGTGGGGGTGGCTACACCTTC

D: -
size: -
J: TRBJ1-3
V: TRBV6-1
CDR3: CASRGGVGNTIYF
DNA: TGTGCCAGCAGAGGAGGGGTCGGGAACACCATATATTTT

D: -
size: many
J: TRBJ2-1
V: TRBV6-5
CDR3: CASSYSPSFQFF
DNA: TGTGCCAGCAGTTACTCACCGTCATTTCAGTTCTTC

D: TRBD1
size: -
J: TRBJ2-1
V: TRBV5-4
CDR3: CASTGQGFGEQFF
DNA: TGTGCCAGCACCGGACAGGGGTTCGGTGAGCAGTTCTTC

D: -
size: -
J: TRBJ2-5
V: TRBV6-5
CDR3: CASSYSTRAQDRQETQYF
DNA: TGTGCCAGCAGTTACTCGACCCGGGCGCAAGACCGCCAAGAGACCCAGTACTTC

D: TRBD2
size: few
J: TRBJ2-3
V: TRBV4-3
CDR3: CASSQKAGYTDTQYF
DNA: TGCGCCAGCAGCCAAAAAGCGGGGTACACAGATACGCAGTATTTT

D: -
size: -
J: TRBJ2-3
V: TRBV5-1
CDR3: CASSLNGQTPDTQYF
DNA: TGCGCCAGCAGCTTGAACGGACAGACCCCAGATACGCAGTATTTT

D: -
size: -
J: TRBJ2-5
V: TRBV7-3
CDR3: CASSLTGHRAETQYF
DNA: TGTGCCAGCAGCTTAACGGGCCACCGCGCAGAGACCCAGTACTTC

D: TRBD1
size: many
J: TRBJ2-2
V: TRBV7-9
CDR3: CASSPRTGTGELFF
DNA: TGTGCCAGCAGCCCCCGGACAGGTACCGGGGAGCTGTTTTTT

D: TRBD1
size: few
J: TRBJ2-2
V: TRBV5-1
CDR3: CASSFSGQGSGELFF
DNA: TGCGCCAGCAGCTTTTCGGGACAGGGATCCGGGGAGCTGTTTTTT

D: -
size: -
J: TRBJ2-1
V: TRBV15
CDR3: CATSLTSYEQFF
DNA: TGTGCCACCAGCTTGACATCCTATGAGCAGTTCTTC

D: -
size: -
J: TRBJ2-5
V: TRBV12-3/TRBV12-4
CDR3: CASSFITPQETQYF
DNA: TGTGCCAGCAGTTTCATCACCCCACAAGAGACCCAGTACTTC

D: TRBD2
size: few
J: TRBJ2-1
V: TRBV5-1
CDR3: CASSPGGRGNEQFF
DNA: TGCGCCAGCAGCCCGGGAGGTAGGGGAAATGAGCAGTTCTTC

D: TRBD2
size: few
J: TRBJ2-5
V: TRBV5-6
CDR3: CASSPRGEETQYF
DNA: TGTGCCAGCAGCCCGCGGGGGGAAGAGACCCAGTACTTC

D: TRBD1
size: many
J: TRBJ1-1
V: TRBV5-1
CDR3: CASNPGQGTEAFF
DNA: TGCGCCAGCAATCCGGGACAGGGCACTGAAGCTTTCTTT

D: TRBD2
size: -
J: TRBJ2-5
V: TRBV20-1
CDR3: CSARGLAGKETQYF
DNA: TGCAGTGCTAGAGGACTAGCGGGGAAAGAGACCCAGTACTTC

D: TRBD2
size: -
J: TRBJ2-3
V: TRBV5-1
CDR3: CASSSGAGDTDTQYF
DNA: TGCGCCAGCAGCTCAGGAGCGGGGGACACAGATACGCAGTATTTT

D: -
size: -
J: TRBJ1-5
V: TRBV6-1
CDR3: CASSLVVGTRQPQHF
DNA: TGTGCCAGCAGCCTTGTAGTGGGTACTCGTCAGCCCCAGCATTTT

D: -
size: many
J: TRBJ2-1
V: TRBV24-1
CDR3: CATSDEYNEQFF
DNA: TGTGCCACCAGCGACGAGTACAATGAGCAGTTCTTC